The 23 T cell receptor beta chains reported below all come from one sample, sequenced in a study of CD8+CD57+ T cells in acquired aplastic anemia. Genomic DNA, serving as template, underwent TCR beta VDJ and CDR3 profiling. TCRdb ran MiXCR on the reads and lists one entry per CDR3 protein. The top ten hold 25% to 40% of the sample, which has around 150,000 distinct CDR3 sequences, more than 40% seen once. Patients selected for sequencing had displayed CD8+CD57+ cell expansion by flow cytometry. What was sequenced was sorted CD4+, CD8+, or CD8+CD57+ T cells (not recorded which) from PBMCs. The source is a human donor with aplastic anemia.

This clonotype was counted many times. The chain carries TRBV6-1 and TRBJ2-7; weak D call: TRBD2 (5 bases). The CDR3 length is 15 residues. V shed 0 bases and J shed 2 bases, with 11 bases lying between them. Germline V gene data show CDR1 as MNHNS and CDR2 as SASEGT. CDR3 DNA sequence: TGTGCCAGCAGTGAAGCGCACGGGGTCCCCTACGAGCAGTACTTC. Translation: CASSEAHGVPYEQYF.

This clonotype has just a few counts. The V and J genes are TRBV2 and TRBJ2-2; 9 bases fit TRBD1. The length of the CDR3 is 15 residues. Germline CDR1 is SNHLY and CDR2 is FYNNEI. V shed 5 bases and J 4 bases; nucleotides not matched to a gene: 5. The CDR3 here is CASSSGTGTTGELFF. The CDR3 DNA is TGTGCCAGCAGTTCCGGGACAGGGACCACCGGGGAGCTGTTTTTT.

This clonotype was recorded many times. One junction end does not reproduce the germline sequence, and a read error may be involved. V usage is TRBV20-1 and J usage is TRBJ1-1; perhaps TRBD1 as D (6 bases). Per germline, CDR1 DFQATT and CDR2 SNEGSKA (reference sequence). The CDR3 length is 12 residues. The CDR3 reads CSARGLWGDTIF. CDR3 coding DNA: TGCAGTGCTAGAGGCCTCTGGGGGGACACCATCTTT.

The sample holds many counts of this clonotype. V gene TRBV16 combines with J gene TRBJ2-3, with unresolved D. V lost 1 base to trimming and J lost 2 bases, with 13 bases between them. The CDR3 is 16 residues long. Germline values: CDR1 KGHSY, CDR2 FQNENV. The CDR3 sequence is CASSQWETSYTDTQYF. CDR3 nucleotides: TGTGCCAGCAGCCAATGGGAAACATCGTACACAGATACGCAGTATTTT.

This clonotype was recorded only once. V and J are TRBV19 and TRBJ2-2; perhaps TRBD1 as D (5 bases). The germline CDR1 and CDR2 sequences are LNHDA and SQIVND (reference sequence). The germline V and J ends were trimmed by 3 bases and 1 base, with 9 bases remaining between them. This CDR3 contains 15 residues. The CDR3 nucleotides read TGTGCCAGTAGTATGGGGCAGGGGAACACCGGGGAGCTGTTTTTT. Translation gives CASSMGQGNTGELFF.

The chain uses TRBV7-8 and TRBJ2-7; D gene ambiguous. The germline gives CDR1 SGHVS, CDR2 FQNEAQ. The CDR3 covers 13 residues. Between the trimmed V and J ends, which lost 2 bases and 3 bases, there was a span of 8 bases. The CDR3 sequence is CASSLYGHYEQYF. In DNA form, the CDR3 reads TGTGCCAGCAGCTTATATGGCCACTACGAGCAGTACTTC.

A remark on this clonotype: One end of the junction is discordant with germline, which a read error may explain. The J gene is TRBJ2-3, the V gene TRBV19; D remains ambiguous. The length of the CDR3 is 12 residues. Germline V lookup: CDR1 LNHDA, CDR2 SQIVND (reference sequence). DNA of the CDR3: TGTGCCAGTAGTTTCTCTACAGATACGCGGTATTTT. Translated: CASSFSTDTRYF.

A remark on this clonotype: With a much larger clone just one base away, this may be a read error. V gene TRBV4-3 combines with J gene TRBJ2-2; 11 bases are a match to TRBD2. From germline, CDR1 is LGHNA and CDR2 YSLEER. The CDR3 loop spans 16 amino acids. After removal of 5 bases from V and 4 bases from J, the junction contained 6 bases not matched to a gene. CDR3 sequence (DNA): TGCGCCAGCAGCGGGACTAGCGGCTCGAGCACCGGGGAGCTGTTTTTT. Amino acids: CASSGTSGSSTGELFF.

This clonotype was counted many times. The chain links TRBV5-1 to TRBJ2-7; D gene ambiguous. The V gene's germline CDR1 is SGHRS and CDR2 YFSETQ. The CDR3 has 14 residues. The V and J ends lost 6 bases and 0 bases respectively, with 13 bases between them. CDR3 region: CASMVDRGSYEQYF. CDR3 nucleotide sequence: TGCGCCAGCATGGTGGACCGAGGCTCCTACGAGCAGTACTTC.

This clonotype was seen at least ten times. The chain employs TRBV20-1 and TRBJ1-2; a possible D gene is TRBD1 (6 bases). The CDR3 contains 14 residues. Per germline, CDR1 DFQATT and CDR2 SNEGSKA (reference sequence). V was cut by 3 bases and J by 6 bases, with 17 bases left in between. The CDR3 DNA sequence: TGCAGTGCTAGGGTACAGGGTACGGTGGATGGCTACACCTTC. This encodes CSARVQGTVDGYTF.

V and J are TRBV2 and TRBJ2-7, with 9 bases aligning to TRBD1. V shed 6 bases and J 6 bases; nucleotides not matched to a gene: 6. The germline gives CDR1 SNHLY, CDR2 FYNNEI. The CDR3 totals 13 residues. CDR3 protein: CASRVTGGSEQYF. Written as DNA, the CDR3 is TGTGCCAGCAGGGTGACAGGGGGAAGCGAGCAGTACTTC.

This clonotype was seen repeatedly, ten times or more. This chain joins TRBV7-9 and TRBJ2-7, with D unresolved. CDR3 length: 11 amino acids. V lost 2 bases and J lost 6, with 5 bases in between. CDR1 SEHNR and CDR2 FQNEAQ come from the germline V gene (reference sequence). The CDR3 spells CASSLRFEQYF. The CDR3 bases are TGTGCCAGCAGCTTACGCTTCGAGCAGTACTTC.

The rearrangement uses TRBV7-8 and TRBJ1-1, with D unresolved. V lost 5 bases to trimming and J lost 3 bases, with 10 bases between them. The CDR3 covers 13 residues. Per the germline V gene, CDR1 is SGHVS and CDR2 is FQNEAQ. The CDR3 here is CASSPPLDTEAFF. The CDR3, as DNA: TGTGCCAGCAGCCCACCCTTGGACACTGAAGCTTTCTTT.

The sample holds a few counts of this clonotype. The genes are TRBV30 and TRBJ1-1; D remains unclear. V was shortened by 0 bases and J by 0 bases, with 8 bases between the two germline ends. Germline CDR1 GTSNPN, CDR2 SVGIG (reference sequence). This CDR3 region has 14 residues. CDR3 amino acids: CAWSVISLNTEAFF. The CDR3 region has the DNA TGTGCCTGGAGTGTAATCAGCCTGAACACTGAAGCTTTCTTT.

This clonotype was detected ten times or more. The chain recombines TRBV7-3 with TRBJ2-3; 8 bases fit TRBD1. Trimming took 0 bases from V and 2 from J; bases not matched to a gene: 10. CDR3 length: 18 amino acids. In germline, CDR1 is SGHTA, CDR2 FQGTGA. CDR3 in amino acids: CASSLTLWTGLLTDTQYF. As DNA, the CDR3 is TGTGCCAGCAGCTTAACATTATGGACAGGGTTACTCACAGATACGCAGTATTTT.

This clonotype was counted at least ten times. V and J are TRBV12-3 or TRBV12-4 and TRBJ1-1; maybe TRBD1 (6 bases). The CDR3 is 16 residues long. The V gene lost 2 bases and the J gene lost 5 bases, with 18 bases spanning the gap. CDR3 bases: TGTGCCAGCAGTTTAATCCTGACAGGCGAACGGACTGAAGCTTTCTTT. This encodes CASSLILTGERTEAFF.

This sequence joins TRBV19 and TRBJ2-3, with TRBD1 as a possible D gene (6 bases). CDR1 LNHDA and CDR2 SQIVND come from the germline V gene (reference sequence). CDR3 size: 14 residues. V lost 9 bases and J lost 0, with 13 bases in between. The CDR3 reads CASLGHLSTDTQYF. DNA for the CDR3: TGTGCCAGCTTGGGACACTTGAGCACAGATACGCAGTATTTT.

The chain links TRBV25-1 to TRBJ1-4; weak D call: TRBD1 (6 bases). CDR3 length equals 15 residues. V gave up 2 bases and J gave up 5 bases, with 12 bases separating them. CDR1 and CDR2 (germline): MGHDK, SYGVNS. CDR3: CASSETGIFNEKLFF. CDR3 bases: TGTGCCAGCAGTGAAACAGGGATCTTCAATGAAAAACTGTTTTTT.

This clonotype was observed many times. CDR3 DNA sequence: TGCAGCACGGTAGGGCTAGCGGGAGGAGAGACCCAGTACTTC. Translation gives CSTVGLAGGETQYF. The rearrangement joins TRBV29-1 to TRBJ2-5; 11 nucleotides match TRBD2. This CDR3 contains 14 residues. CDR1 is SQVTM and CDR2 is ANQGSEA in the germline V gene. V was pared by 8 bases and J by 4 bases, with 9 bases of the junction left unmatched.

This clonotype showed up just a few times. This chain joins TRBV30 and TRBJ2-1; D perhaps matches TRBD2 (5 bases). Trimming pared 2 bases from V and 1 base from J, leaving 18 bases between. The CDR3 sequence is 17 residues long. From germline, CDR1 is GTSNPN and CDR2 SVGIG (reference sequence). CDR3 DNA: TGTGCCTGGAGTCTGACCTTAAGCGGTATGTCCTACAATGAGCAGTTCTTC. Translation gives CAWSLTLSGMSYNEQFF.

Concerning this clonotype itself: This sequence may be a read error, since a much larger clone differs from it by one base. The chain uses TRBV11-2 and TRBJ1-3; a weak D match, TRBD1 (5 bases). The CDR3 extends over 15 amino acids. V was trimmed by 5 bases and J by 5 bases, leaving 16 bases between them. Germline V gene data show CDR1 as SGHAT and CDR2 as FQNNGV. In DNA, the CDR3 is TGTGCCAGCAGCCAGGCACTGGACATCCGAAACACCATATATTTT. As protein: CASSQALDIRNTIYF.

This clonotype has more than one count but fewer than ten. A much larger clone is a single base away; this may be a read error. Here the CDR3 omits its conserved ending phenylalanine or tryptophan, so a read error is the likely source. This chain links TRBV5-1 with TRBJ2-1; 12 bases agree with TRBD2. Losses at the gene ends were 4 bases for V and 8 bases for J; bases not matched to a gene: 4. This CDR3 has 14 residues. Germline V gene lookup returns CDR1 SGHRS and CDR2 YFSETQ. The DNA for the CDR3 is TGCGCCAGCAGCGGGGGACTAGCGGGCGATGAGCAGTTCTGC. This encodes CASSGGLAGDEQFC.

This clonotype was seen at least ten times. CDR3 coding DNA: TGTGCCAGCAGTTACTACGGACAGCTTTCCTACGAGCAGTACTTC. It codes for CASSYYGQLSYEQYF. The chain links TRBV6-5 to TRBJ2-7; maybe TRBD1 (6 bases). This CDR3 spans 15 amino acids. The V end lost 1 base, the J end lost 1 base, and 11 bases lay between the germline ends. Germline V gene data show CDR1 as MNHEY and CDR2 as SVGAGI.